This entry features one T cell receptor (beta chain) sequence. These data belong to a study of cytomegalovirus exposure and HLA in healthy donors. 13 Jbeta primers and 60 Vbeta primers were used for the PCR. TCRdb's table, derived via immunoSEQ multiplex PCR, lists solely in-frame clones and lacks some. This sample's table has approximately 38,000 clones. The trim removed 5 bases at V and 5 bases at J, leaving 7 bases unmatched. The CDR3 consists of 15 residues. Germline V gene sequence: CDR1 MDHEN, CDR2 SYDVKM. The clonotype comes from a human donor in good health. The sequenced sample was PBMCs. The rearrangement uses TRBV28 and TRBJ1-5, with 9 positions matching TRBD1. The CDR3 coding sequence is TGTGCCAGCAGTCCACAGGGGGCCAACTATCAGCCCCAGCATTTT. Encoded protein: CASSPQGANYQPQHF.